The 2 T cell receptor beta chains listed next were all sequenced from one sample in a study of shared clonotypes between healthy human individuals. Sequencing was performed with immunoSEQ multiplex PCR; in TCRdb, only in-frame clones are kept and a portion is missing. The sample lists about 2.4 million clones; just over 90% were seen once. Sequencing used naive CD4+ T cells sorted from blood. The subset: CD45RA+ positively selected. These TCRs come from a man younger than 35 in good health.

The rearrangement joins TRBV28 to TRBJ1-4; D call uncertain. V was cut by 4 bases and J by 7 bases, with 13 bases left in between. Per the germline V gene, CDR1 is MDHEN and CDR2 is SYDVKM. The CDR3 runs 14 residues. The CDR3 sequence is CASSSQALREKLFF. CDR3 nucleotides: TGTGCCAGCAGTTCCCAAGCGCTGCGTGAAAAACTGTTTTTT.

This chain joins TRBV5-1 and TRBJ1-3; D perhaps matches TRBD1 (6 bases). Germline CDR1 SGHRS, CDR2 YFSETQ. The CDR3 is 15 amino acids. The V end lost 4 bases, the J end lost 0 bases, and 11 bases lay between the germline ends. This CDR3 reads CASSLTGNSGNTIYF. In nucleotides, the CDR3 is TGCGCCAGCAGCCTAACAGGGAACTCTGGAAACACCATATATTTT.